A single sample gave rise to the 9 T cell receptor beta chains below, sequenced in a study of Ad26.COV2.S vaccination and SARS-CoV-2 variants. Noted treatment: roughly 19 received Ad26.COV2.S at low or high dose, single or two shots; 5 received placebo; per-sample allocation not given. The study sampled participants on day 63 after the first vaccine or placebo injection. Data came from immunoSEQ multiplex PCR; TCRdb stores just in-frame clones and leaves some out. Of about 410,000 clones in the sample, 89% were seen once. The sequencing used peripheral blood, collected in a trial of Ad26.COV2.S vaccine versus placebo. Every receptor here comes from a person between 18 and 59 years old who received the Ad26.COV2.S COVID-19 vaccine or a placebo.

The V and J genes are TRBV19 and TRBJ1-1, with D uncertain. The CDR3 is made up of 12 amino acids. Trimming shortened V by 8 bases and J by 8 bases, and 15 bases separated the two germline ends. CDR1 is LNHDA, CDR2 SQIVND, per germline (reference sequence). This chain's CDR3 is CASAPGRWEAFF. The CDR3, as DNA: TGTGCCAGTGCCCCAGGTCGGTGGGAAGCTTTCTTT. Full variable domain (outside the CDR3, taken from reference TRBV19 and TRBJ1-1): DGGITQSPKYLFRKEGQNVTLSCEQNLNHDAMYWYRQDPGQGLRLIYYSQIVNDFQKGDIAEGYSVSREKKESFPLTVTSAQKNPTAFYLCASAPGRWEAFFGQGTRLTVV.

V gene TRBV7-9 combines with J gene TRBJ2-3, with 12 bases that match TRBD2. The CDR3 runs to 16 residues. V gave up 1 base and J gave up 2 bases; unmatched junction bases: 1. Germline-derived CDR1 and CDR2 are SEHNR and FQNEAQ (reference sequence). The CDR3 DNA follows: TGTGCCAGCAGCTTAGGGACTAGCGGGACCACAGATACGCAGTATTTT. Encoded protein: CASSLGTSGTTDTQYF.

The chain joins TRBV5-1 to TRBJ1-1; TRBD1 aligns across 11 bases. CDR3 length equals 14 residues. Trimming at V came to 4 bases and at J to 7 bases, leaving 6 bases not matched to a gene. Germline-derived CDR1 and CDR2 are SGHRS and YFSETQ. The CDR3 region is CASSKDRGQVEAFF. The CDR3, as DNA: TGCGCCAGCAGCAAGGACAGGGGGCAGGTTGAAGCTTTCTTT. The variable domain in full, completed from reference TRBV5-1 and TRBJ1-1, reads KAGVTQTPRYLIKTRGQQVTLSCSPISGHRSVSWYQQTPGQGLQFLFEYFSETQRNKGNFPGRFSGRQFSNSRSEMNVSTLELGDSALYLCASSKDRGQVEAFFGQGTRLTVV.

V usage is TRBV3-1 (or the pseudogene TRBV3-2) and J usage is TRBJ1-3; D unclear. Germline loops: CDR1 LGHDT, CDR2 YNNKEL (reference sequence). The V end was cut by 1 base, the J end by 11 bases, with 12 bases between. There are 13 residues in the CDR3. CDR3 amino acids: CASSQGPQNPIYF. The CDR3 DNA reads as TGTGCCAGCAGCCAAGGACCACAGAACCCCATATATTTT.

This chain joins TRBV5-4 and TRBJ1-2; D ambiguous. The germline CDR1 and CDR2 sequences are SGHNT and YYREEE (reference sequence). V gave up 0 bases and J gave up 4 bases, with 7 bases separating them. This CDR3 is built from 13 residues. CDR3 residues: CASSLERVYGYTF. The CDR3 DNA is TGTGCCAGCAGCTTGGAGAGAGTCTATGGCTACACCTTC. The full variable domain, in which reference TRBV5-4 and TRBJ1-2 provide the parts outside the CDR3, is ETGVTQSPTHLIKTRGQQVTLRCSSQSGHNTVSWYQQALGQGPQFIFQYYREEENGRGNFPPRFSGLQFPNYSSELNVNALELDDSALYLCASSLERVYGYTFGSGTRLTVV.

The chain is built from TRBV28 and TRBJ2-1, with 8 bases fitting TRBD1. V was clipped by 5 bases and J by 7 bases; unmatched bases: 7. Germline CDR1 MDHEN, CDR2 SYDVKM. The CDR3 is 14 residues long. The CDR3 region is CASSPGQGWNEQFF. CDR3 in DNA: TGTGCCAGCAGTCCCGGACAGGGTTGGAATGAGCAGTTCTTC.

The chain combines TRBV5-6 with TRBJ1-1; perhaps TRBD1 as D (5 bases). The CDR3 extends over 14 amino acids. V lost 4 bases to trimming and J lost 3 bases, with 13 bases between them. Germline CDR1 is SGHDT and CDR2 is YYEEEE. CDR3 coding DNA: TGTGCCAGCAGCGGAGGCGGGGGTGACACTGAAGCTTTCTTT. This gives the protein CASSGGGGDTEAFF.

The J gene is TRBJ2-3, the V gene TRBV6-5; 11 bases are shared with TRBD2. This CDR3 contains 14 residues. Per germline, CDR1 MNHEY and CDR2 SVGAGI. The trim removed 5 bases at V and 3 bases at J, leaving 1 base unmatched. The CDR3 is CASSTSGSTDTQYF. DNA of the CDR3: TGTGCCAGCAGTACTAGCGGGAGTACAGATACGCAGTATTTT.

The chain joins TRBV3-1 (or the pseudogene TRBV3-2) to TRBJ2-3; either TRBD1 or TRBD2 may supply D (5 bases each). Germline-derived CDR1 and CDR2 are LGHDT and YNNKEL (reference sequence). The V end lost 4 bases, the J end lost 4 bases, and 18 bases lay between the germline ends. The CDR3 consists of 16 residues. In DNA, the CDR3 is TGTGCCAGCAGCCGAGGGACGGGCTCCGGATCAGATACGCAGTATTTT. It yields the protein CASSRGTGSGSDTQYF.